The 3 T cell receptor beta chains below all came from one sample that was sequenced in a study of blood T cell repertoires in COVID-19. Clones were read by immunoSEQ multiplex PCR, and TCRdb kept only the in-frame ones, dropping some. The sample holds 65,000 to 90,000 clones; 90% to 95% are singletons and the top ten take approximately 5.3%. The specimen was peripheral blood. The receptors come from a human donor in a cohort sampled during active COVID-19.

This clone was counted once. Written as DNA, the CDR3 is TGCAGCGTTGAACATCAGAACACTGAAGCTTTCTTT. It codes for CSVEHQNTEAFF. The chain has TRBV29-1 and TRBJ1-1; D remains unclear. The ends were cut back, 2 bases at V and 1 base at J, with 5 bases in the middle. Germline V gene data show CDR1 as SQVTM and CDR2 as ANQGSEA. The CDR3 totals 12 residues.

This chain connects TRBV4-2 to TRBJ2-3; 7 positions agree with TRBD1. Germline assignment: CDR1 LGHNA and CDR2 YNFKEQ. Trimming at V came to 5 bases and at J to 6 bases, leaving 17 bases not matched to a gene. This CDR3 has 17 amino acids. This CDR3 reads CASSKTTGAGVADTQYF. The CDR3, as DNA: TGTGCCAGCAGCAAAACAACAGGGGCCGGAGTTGCTGATACGCAGTATTTT.

The gene calls are TRBV5-6 and TRBJ2-3; the D gene is possibly TRBD1 (6 bases). Germline V lookup: CDR1 SGHDT, CDR2 YYEEEE. The CDR3 consists of 14 residues. Trimming shortened V by 4 bases and J by 7 bases, and 16 bases separated the two germline ends. The CDR3 DNA reads TGTGCCAGCAGCCCTGGTGACAGGTGGAATACGCAGTATTTT. Protein sequence: CASSPGDRWNTQYF.